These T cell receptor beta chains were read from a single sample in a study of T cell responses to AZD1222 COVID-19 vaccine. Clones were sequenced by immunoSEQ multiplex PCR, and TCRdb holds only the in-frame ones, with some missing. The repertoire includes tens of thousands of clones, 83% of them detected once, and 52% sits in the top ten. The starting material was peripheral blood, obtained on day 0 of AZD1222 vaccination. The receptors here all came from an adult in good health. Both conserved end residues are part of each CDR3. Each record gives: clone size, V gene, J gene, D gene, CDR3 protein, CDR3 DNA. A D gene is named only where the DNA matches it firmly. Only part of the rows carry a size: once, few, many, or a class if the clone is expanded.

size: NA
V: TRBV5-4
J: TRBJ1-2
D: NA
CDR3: CASSLDRDYGYTF
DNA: TGTGCCAGCAGCTTGGACAGGGACTATGGCTACACCTTC

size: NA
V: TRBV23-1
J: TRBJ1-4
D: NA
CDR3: CASSQRGAGGDGGELFF
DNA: TGCGCCAGCAGTCAGAGGGGCGCAGGTGGGGACGGGGGGGAACTGTTTTTT

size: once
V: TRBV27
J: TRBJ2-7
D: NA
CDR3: CASSFNPPRRGEIYEQYF
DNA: TGTGCCAGCAGTTTTAACCCCCCTCGGCGGGGCGAGATCTACGAGCAGTACTTC

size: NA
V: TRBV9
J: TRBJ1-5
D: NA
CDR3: CASSVAGGYNQPQHF
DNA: TGTGCCAGCAGCGTAGCCGGGGGCTATAATCAGCCCCAGCATTTT

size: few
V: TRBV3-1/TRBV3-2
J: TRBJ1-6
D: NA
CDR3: CASSPVVTCYNSPLHF
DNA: TGTGCCAGCAGCCCAGTGGTGACCTGTTATAATTCACCCCTCCACTTT

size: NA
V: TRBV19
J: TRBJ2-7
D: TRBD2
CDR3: CASSIGTSGGSYEQYF
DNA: TGTGCCAGTAGTATAGGAACTAGCGGGGGGTCCTACGAGCAGTACTTC

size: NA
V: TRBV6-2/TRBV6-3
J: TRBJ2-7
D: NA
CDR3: CASSQRVGAWDEQYF
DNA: TGTGCCAGCAGCCAACGGGTGGGGGCCTGGGACGAGCAGTACTTC

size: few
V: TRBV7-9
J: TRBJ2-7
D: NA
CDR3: CASSLVSGLSYEQYF
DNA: TGTGCCAGCAGCTTAGTATCGGGACTCTCCTACGAGCAGTACTTC

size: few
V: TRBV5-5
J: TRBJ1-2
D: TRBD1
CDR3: CASSPQTGQGNYGYTF
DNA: TGTGCCAGCAGCCCGCAAACAGGACAGGGAAACTATGGCTACACCTTC

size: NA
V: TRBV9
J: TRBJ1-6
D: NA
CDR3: CASSVGRSSYNSPLHF
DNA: TGTGCCAGCAGCGTAGGTAGGAGCTCCTATAATTCACCCCTCCACTTT

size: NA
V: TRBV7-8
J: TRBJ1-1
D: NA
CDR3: CASSGNRQYTEAFF
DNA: TGTGCCAGCAGCGGGAACAGACAGTACACTGAAGCTTTCTTT

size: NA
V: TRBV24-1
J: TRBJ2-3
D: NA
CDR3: CATSGSTDTQYF
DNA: TGTGCCACCAGTGGTAGCACAGATACGCAGTATTTT

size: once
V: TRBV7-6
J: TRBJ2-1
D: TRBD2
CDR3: CASSLGGLAGAPNNEQFF
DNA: TGTGCCAGCAGCTTGGGTGGACTAGCGGGGGCCCCTAACAATGAGCAGTTCTTC

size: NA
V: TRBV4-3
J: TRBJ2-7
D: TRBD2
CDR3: CASSPGLAYEQYF
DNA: TGCGCCAGCAGCCCGGGACTAGCCTACGAGCAGTACTTC

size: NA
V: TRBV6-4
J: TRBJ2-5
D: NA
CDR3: CAPHSYQETQYF
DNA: TGTGCCCCCCATTCGTACCAAGAGACCCAGTACTTC

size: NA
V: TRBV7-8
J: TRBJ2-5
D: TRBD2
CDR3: CASSFPGGAGEETQYF
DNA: TGTGCCAGCAGCTTCCCCGGTGGAGCGGGAGAAGAGACCCAGTACTTC

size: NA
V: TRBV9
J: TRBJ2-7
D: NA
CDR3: CASSASGGHLSYEQYF
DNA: TGTGCCAGCAGCGCCAGTGGGGGGCACCTGTCCTACGAGCAGTACTTC

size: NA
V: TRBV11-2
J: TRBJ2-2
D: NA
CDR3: CASSSGTRRPGGLFF
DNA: TGTGCCAGCAGCTCCGGGACCCGACGCCCCGGGGGGCTGTTTTTT

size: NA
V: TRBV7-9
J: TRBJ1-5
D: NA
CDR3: CASSLGRGQPQHF
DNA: TGTGCCAGCAGCTTAGGCCGGGGTCAGCCCCAGCATTTT

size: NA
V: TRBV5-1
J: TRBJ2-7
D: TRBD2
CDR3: CASSLGRTSSSYEQYF
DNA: TGCGCCAGCAGCTTGGGAAGGACTAGCTCCTCCTACGAGCAGTACTTC

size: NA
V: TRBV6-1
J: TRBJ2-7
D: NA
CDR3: CASSEQGYEQYF
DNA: TGTGCCAGCAGTGAACAGGGTTACGAGCAGTACTTC

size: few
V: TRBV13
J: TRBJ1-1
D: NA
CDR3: CASSTAGNTEAFF
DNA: TGTGCCAGCAGCACAGCAGGGAACACTGAAGCTTTCTTT

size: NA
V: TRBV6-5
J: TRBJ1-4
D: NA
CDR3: CASGRQLHNEKLFF
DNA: TGTGCCAGCGGTCGACAGCTACATAATGAAAAACTGTTTTTT

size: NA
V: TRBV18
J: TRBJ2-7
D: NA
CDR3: CASSPPGQSSYEQYF
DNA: TGTGCCAGCTCACCACCAGGGCAGAGCTCCTACGAGCAGTACTTC

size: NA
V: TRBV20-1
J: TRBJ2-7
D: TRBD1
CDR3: CSADRGYEQYF
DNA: TGCAGTGCCGACAGGGGCTACGAGCAGTACTTC

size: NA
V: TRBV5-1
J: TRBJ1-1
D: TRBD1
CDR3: CASSQSGTGIAEAFF
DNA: TGCGCCAGCAGTCAATCCGGGACAGGGATCGCTGAAGCTTTCTTT

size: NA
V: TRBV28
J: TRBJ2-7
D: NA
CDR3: CASTFGLSYEQYF
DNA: TGTGCCAGCACATTCGGGTTATCCTACGAGCAGTACTTC

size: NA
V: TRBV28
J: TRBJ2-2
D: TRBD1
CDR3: CASSFRGTGGTGELFF
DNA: TGTGCCAGCAGTTTTAGGGGGACAGGGGGCACCGGGGAGCTGTTTTTT

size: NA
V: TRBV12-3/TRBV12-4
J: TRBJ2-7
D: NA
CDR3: CASSLYRGSEQYF
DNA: TGTGCCAGCAGTTTATACCGGGGGAGCGAGCAGTACTTC

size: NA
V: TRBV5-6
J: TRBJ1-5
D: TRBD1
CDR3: CASSLDRGNQPQHF
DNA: TGTGCCAGCAGCTTGGACAGGGGTAATCAGCCCCAGCATTTT

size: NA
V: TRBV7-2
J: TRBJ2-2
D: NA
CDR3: CASSSDTGELFF
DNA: TGTGCCAGCAGCTCAGATACCGGGGAGCTGTTTTTT

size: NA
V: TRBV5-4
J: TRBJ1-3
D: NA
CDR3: CASSLAGDNSGNTIYF
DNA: TGTGCCAGCAGCTTGGCCGGCGATAACTCTGGAAACACCATATATTTT

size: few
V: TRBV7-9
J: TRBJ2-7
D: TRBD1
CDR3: CASSLRDSFYEQYF
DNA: TGTGCCAGCAGCTTACGGGACAGCTTCTACGAGCAGTACTTC

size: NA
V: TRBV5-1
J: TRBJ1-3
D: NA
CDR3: CASSPGSSGNTIYF
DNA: TGCGCCAGCAGCCCAGGGAGCTCTGGAAACACCATATATTTT

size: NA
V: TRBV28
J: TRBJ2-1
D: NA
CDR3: CASRILMGPDEQFF
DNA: TGTGCCAGCAGGATCCTAATGGGGCCCGATGAGCAGTTCTTC

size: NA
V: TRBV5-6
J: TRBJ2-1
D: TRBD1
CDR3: CASSLGQGYNEQFF
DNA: TGTGCCAGCAGCTTGGGACAGGGGTACAATGAGCAGTTCTTC

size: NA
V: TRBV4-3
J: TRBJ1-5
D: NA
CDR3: CASSQERGSRPQHF
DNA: TGCGCCAGCAGCCAAGAAAGGGGGTCTCGGCCCCAGCATTTT

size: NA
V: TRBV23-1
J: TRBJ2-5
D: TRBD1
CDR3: CASRSDRVHGETQYF
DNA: TGCGCCAGCAGATCCGACAGGGTCCATGGCGAGACCCAGTACTTC

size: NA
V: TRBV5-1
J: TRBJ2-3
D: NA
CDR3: CASSWTERGSTDTQYF
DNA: TGCGCCAGCAGCTGGACGGAAAGGGGTAGCACAGATACGCAGTATTTT

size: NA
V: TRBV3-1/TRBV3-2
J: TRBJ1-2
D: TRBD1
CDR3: CASSETGAIYGYTF
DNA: TGTGCCAGCAGCGAAACAGGGGCGATCTATGGCTACACCTTC

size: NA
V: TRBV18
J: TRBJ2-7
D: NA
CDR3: CASSPPTVREQYF
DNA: TGTGCCAGCTCACCCCCGACAGTCCGCGAGCAGTACTTC

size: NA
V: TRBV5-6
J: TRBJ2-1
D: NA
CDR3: CASSLAPSGVTYNEQFF
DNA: TGTGCCAGCAGCTTGGCCCCCAGCGGAGTAACTTACAATGAGCAGTTCTTC

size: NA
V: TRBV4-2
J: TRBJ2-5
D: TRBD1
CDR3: CASSQERFARGPRETQYF
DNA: TGTGCCAGCAGCCAAGAGAGGTTTGCCAGGGGGCCGAGAGAGACCCAGTACTTC

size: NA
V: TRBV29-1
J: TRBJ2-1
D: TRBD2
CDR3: CSVDPSGGAYNEQFF
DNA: TGCAGCGTTGACCCCAGCGGGGGGGCTTACAATGAGCAGTTCTTC

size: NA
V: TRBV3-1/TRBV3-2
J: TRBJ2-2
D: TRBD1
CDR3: CASSPPGQGRVGELFF
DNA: TGTGCCAGCAGCCCCCCGGGACAGGGGCGCGTCGGGGAGCTGTTTTTT

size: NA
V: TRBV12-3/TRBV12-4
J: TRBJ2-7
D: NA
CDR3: CASAPGAFYEQYF
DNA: TGTGCCAGCGCTCCAGGGGCCTTCTACGAGCAGTACTTC

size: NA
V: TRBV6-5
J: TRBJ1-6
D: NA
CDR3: CASSSRDGYNSPLHF
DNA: TGTGCCAGCAGTTCCCGGGACGGTTATAATTCACCCCTCCACTTT

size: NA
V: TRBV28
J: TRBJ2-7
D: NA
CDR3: CASSLGQNPDEQYF
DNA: TGTGCCAGCAGTTTAGGGCAGAATCCCGACGAGCAGTACTTC

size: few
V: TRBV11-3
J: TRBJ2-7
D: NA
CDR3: CASSRDYEQYF
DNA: TGTGCCAGCAGCCGAGACTACGAGCAGTACTTC

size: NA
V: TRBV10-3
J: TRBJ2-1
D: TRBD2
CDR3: CAISPSGGAGNEQFF
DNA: TGTGCCATCAGTCCGAGCGGGGGGGCCGGCAATGAGCAGTTCTTC

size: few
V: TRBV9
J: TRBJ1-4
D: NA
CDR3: CASSGAAGKLFF
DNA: TGTGCCAGCAGCGGGGCGGCGGGAAAACTGTTTTTT

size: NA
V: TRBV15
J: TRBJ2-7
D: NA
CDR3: CATSREGGWGRATYEQYF
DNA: TGTGCCACCAGCAGAGAGGGAGGGTGGGGGCGCGCAACGTACGAGCAGTACTTC

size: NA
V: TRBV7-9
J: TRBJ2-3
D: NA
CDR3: CASTPWGGTDTQYF
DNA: TGTGCCAGCACCCCATGGGGGGGCACAGATACGCAGTATTTT

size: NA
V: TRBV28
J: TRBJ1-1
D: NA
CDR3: CASSLTGYGTEAFF
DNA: TGTGCCAGCAGCCTCACAGGGTACGGCACTGAAGCTTTCTTT

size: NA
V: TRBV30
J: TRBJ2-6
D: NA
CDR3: CAWGRDRTNSGANVLTF
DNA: TGTGCCTGGGGGAGGGACAGGACAAACTCTGGGGCCAACGTCCTGACTTTC

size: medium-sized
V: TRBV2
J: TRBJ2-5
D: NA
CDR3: CASNGGAWEETQYF
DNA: TGTGCCAGCAATGGGGGCGCTTGGGAAGAGACCCAGTACTTC